This record concerns one T cell receptor (beta chain) sequence. Its specificity is not known. The data stem from a study of shared clonotypes between healthy human individuals. Findings and limits, study-wide: Clonotype sharing among donors was expected to depend on sequencing depth.

Produced via immunoSEQ multiplex PCR; TCRdb's table is partial and in-frame only. The sample holds about 340,000 clones, 73% seen once. J was trimmed by 5 bases and V by 5 bases; bases with no gene match: 7. This CDR3 is 15 amino acids long. In germline, CDR1 is MDHEN, CDR2 SYDVKM. The chain carries TRBV28 and TRBJ2-3; TRBD2 agrees at 10 bases. The clonotype was recovered from a man between 25 and 39 years old in good health. Sequencing input: memory CD4+ T cells sorted from blood. The subset was: CD45RA-negative fraction. The CDR3 spells CASSNLAGAGDTQYF. CDR3 nucleotide sequence: TGTGCCAGCAGTAATCTAGCGGGAGCCGGAGATACGCAGTATTTT.